This T cell receptor (beta chain) was recovered during a study of shared clonotypes between healthy human individuals. This clone is a singleton in its sample. Using immunoSEQ multiplex PCR, the repertoire was profiled, and TCRdb retains in-frame clones only, with some absent. Seen here are fewer than 650,000 clones, 75% to 85% observed once, and the top ten hold roughly 13%. Those who donated, Caucasian adults without exception, all lived in Nashville, Tennessee. The clonotype comes from a woman in her thirties or forties in good health. Some clones in this sample may be carry-over from other donors' samples. Specimen: PBMCs.

CDR3 in DNA: TGTGCCAGCAGTTTCGGGAGGAGACCCACAGATACGCAGTATTTT. Its protein is CASSFGRRPTDTQYF. The V gene is TRBV28, the J gene TRBJ2-3; TRBD2 agrees at 7 bases. The germline CDR1 and CDR2 sequences are MDHEN and SYDVKM. The CDR3 runs 15 residues. Germline trimming cut 3 bases from V and 2 bases from J; bases unmatched to any gene: 5.